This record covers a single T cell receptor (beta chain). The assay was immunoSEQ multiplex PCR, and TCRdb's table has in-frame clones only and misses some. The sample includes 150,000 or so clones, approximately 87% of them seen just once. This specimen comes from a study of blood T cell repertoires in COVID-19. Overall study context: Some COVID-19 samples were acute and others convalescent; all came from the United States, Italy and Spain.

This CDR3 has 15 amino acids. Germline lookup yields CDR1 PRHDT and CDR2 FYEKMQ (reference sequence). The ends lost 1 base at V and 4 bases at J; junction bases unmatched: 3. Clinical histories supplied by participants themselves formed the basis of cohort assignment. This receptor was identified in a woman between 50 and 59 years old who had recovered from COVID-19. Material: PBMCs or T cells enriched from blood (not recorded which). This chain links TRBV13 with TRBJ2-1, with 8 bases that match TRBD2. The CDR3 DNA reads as TGTGCCAGCAGCTTAGCGGGGGGGTCTTACAATGAGCAGTTCTTC. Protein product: CASSLAGGSYNEQFF.